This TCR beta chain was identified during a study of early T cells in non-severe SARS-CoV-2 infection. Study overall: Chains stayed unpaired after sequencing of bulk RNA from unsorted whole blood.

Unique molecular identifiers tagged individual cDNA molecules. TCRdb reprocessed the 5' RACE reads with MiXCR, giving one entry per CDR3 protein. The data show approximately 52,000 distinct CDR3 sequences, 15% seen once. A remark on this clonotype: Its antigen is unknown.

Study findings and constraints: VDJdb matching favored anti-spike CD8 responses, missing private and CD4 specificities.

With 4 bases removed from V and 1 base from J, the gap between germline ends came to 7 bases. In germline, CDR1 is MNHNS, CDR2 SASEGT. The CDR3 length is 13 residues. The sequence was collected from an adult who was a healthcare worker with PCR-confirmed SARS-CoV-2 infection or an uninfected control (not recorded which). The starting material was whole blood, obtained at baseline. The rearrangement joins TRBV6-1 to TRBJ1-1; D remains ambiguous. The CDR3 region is CASSVTANTEAFF. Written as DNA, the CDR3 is TGTGCCAGCAGTGTGACCGCGAACACTGAAGCTTTCTTT.